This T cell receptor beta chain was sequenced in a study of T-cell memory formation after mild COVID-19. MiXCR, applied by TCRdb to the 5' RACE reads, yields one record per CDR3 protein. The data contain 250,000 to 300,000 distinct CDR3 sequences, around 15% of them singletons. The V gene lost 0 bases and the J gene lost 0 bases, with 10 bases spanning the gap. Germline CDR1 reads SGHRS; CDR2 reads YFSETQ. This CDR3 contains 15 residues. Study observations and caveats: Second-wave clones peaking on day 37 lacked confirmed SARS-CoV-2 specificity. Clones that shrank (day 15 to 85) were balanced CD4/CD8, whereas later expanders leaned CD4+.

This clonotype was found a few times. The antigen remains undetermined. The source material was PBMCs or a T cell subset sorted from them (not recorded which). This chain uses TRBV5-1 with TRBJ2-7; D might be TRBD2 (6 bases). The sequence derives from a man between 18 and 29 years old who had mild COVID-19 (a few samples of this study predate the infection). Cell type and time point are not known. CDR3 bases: TGCGCCAGCAGCTTGGTGCCCGGGGGCTCCTACGAGCAGTACGTC. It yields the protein CASSLVPGGSYEQYV.